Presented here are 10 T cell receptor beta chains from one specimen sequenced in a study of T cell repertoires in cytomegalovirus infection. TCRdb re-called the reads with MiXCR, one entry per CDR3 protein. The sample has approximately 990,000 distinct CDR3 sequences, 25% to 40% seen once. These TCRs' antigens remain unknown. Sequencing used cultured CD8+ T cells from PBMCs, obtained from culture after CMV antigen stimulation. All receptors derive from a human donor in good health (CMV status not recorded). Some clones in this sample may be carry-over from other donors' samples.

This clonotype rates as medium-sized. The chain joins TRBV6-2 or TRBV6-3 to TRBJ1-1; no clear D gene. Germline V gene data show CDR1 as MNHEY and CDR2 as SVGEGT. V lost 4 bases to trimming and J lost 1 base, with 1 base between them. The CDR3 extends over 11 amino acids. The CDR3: CASSWNTEAFF. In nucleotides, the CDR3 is TGTGCCAGCAGTTGGAACACTGAAGCTTTCTTT.

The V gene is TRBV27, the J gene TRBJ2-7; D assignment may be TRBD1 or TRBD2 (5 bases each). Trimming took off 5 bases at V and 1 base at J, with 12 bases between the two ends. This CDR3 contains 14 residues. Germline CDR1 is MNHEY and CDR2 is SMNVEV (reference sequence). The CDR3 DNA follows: TGTGCCAGCAGTGCCCGGGACGGATCCTACGAGCAGTACGTC. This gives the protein CASSARDGSYEQYV.

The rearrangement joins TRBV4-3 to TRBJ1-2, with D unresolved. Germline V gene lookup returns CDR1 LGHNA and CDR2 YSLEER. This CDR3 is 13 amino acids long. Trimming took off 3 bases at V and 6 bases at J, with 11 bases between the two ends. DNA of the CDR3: TGCGCCAGCAGCCAGGCGAACAGTCATGGCTACACCTTC. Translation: CASSQANSHGYTF.

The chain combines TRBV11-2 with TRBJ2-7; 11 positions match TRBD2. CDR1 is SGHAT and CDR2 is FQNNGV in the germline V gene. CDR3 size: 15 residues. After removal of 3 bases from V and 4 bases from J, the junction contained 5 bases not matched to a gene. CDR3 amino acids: CASSLRTSGFYEQYF. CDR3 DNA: TGTGCCAGCAGCTTGCGGACTAGCGGGTTTTACGAGCAGTACTTC.

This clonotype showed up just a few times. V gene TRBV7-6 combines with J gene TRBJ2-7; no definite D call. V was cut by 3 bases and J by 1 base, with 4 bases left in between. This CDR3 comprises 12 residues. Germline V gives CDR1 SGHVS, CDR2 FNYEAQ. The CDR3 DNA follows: TGTGCCAGCAGCTTCCGATCCTACGAGCAGTACGTC. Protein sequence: CASSFRSYEQYV.

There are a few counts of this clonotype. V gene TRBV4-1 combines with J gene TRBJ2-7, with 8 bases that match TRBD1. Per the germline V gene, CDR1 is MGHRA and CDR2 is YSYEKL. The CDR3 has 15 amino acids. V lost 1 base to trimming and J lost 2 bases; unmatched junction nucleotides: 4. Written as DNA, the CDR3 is TGCGCCAGCAGCCAAGGGCAGGGGGCCGCCTACGAGCAGTACGTC. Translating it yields CASSQGQGAAYEQYV.

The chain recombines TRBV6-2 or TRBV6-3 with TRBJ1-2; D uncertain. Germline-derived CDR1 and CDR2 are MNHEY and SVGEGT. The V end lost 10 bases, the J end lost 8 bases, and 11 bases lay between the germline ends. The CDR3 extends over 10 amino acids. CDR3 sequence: CAIYGFGYTF. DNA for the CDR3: TGTGCCATCTACGGGTTCGGCTACACCTTC.

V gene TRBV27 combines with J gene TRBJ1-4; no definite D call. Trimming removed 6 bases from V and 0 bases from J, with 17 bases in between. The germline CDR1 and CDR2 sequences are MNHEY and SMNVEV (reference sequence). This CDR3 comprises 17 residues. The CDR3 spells CASRPNPSGTTNEKLFF. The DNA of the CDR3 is TGTGCCAGCAGACCCAACCCGAGCGGTACAACTAATGAAAAACTGTTTTTT.

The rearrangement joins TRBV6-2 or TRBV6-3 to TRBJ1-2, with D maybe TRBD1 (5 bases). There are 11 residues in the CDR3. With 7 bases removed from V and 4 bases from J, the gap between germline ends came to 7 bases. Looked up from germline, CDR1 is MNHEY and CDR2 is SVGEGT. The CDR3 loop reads CASTGPYGYTF. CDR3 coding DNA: TGTGCCAGCACAGGGCCCTATGGCTACACCTTC.

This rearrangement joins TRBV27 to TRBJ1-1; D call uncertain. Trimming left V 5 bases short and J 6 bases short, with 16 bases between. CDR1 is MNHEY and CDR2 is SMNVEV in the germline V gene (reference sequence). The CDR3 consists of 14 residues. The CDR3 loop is CASSPEPLSAEAFF. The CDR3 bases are TGTGCCAGCAGTCCGGAACCCCTGTCGGCTGAAGCTTTCTTT.